The 19 T cell receptor beta chains below come from one sample, sequenced in a study of technical replicates of blood from several donors. This table comes from immunoSEQ multiplex PCR, and its TCRdb copy is limited to in-frame clones, with some not included. This sample has some 70,000 clones, with 95% to 97% found just once. Input material: T cells isolated from PBMCs. The receptors originated from a human donor in good health.

This rearrangement joins TRBV10-3 to TRBJ2-6, with D possibly being TRBD1 (5 bases). V lost 9 bases, J lost 3 bases, and 15 bases lay in between. The CDR3 runs to 15 residues. Germline V gene lookup returns CDR1 ENHRY and CDR2 SYGVKD. CDR3 in DNA: TGTGCCATAGGGCAAGGGGCTAGTGGGGCCAACGTCCTGACTTTC. It encodes CAIGQGASGANVLTF.

The chain recombines TRBV6-1 with TRBJ2-1; D is unresolved. V lost 6 bases, J lost 3 bases, and 12 bases lay in between. This CDR3 has 14 amino acids. The germline gives CDR1 MNHNS, CDR2 SASEGT. This CDR3 reads CASRELPNYNEQFF. Written as DNA, the CDR3 is TGTGCCAGCAGGGAACTACCCAACTACAATGAGCAGTTCTTC.

This sequence joins TRBV5-1 and TRBJ1-5; the D gene is possibly TRBD1 (5 bases). The CDR3 runs 15 residues. In germline, CDR1 is SGHRS, CDR2 YFSETQ. The V end lost 4 bases, the J end lost 4 bases, and 15 bases lay between the germline ends. The CDR3 coding sequence is TGCGCCAGCAGCATCGGGACCGGGGGGAATCAGCCCCAGCATTTT. This translates into CASSIGTGGNQPQHF.

The chain uses TRBV7-9 and TRBJ1-5; D is unresolved. CDR3 length: 14 residues. Germline-derived CDR1 and CDR2 are SEHNR and FQNEAQ (reference sequence). The germline V and J ends were trimmed by 5 bases and 0 bases, with 8 bases remaining between them. CDR3: CASSPGSSNQPQHF. DNA of the CDR3: TGTGCCAGCAGCCCCGGGTCTAGCAATCAGCCCCAGCATTTT.

The chain's CDR3 is CRDAGLLRDYEQYF. Here the CDR3 DNA reads TGCAGAGATGCAGGGCTTCTGCGCGACTACGAGCAGTACTTC. The chain links TRBV29-1 to TRBJ2-7; the D gene is possibly TRBD1 (5 bases). CDR1 SQVTM and CDR2 ANQGSEA come from the germline V gene. This CDR3 is 14 amino acids long.

The chain couples TRBV5-4 to TRBJ1-5, with D possibly being TRBD1 (6 bases). Germline loops: CDR1 SGHNT, CDR2 YYREEE (reference sequence). CDR3 length equals 12 residues. V was cut by 4 bases and J by 7 bases, with 9 bases left in between. CDR3 protein: CASSIQGQPQHF. Here the CDR3 DNA reads TGTGCCAGCAGCATACAGGGCCAGCCCCAGCATTTT.

The chain is built from TRBV5-1 and TRBJ1-1; D is perhaps TRBD1 (6 bases). Trimming removed 0 bases at V and 0 bases at J, with 15 bases between. This CDR3 is built from 17 residues. Germline V gene data show CDR1 as SGHRS and CDR2 as YFSETQ. In nucleotides, the CDR3 is TGCGCCAGCAGCTTGGCCGGGACAATCGTTCTGAACACTGAAGCTTTCTTT. It codes for CASSLAGTIVLNTEAFF.

The sample holds one count of this clone. The chain is built from TRBV25-1 and TRBJ2-5, with 7 bases aligning to TRBD1. The CDR3 is 15 amino acids. CDR1 is MGHDK and CDR2 is SYGVNS in the germline V gene. After removal of 1 base from V and 2 bases from J, the junction contained 4 bases not matched to a gene. The CDR3 loop reads CASSEWGQHQETQYF. Here the CDR3 DNA reads TGTGCCAGCAGTGAATGGGGACAGCATCAAGAGACCCAGTACTTC.

The J gene is TRBJ2-1, the V gene TRBV7-8, with 7 bases fitting TRBD1. The junction had 6 bases not matched to a gene; V was cut back by 1 base and J by 6 bases. The CDR3 sequence is 15 residues long. The germline V gene encodes CDR1 SGHVS and CDR2 FQNEAQ. The CDR3 DNA sequence: TGTGCCAGCAGCTTAGGACAGGGACCCCTCAATGAGCAGTTCTTC. It encodes CASSLGQGPLNEQFF.

CDR3 sequence reads: CASSQVSRTARGEQFF. CDR3 coding DNA: TGTGCCAGCAGCCAAGTTTCGAGGACTGCCCGTGGAGAGCAGTTCTTC. The rearrangement uses TRBV4-2 and TRBJ2-1; possible D gene TRBD2, 5 bases. The CDR3 runs 16 residues. Germline lookup yields CDR1 LGHNA and CDR2 YNFKEQ. Trimming shortened V by 1 base and J by 10 bases, and 20 bases separated the two germline ends.

The chain is built from TRBV7-9 and TRBJ1-1, with TRBD1 matching 7 bases. CDR3 length equals 12 residues. Losses at the gene ends were 4 bases for V and 9 bases for J; bases not matched to a gene: 5. The germline V gene encodes CDR1 SEHNR and CDR2 FQNEAQ (reference sequence). The CDR3 protein is CASSSQGVKAFF. The CDR3 DNA reads as TGTGCCAGCAGCTCCCAGGGGGTAAAAGCTTTCTTT.

The chain joins TRBV7-3 to TRBJ2-3; 10 nucleotides align to TRBD2. The CDR3 is made up of 15 amino acids. Germline V lookup: CDR1 SGHTA, CDR2 FQGTGA. V was pared by 5 bases and J by 0 bases, with 2 bases of the junction left unmatched. The DNA for the CDR3 is TGTGCCAGCAGCGGTAGCGGGAGGAGCACAGATACGCAGTATTTT. It is translated as CASSGSGRSTDTQYF.

The chain couples TRBV7-6 to TRBJ2-2; no reliable D call. The CDR3 runs 12 residues. V lost 1 base and J 5 bases, leaving 2 bases between the germline ends. Germline values: CDR1 SGHVS, CDR2 FNYEAQ. For the CDR3, the DNA is TGTGCCAGCAGCTTAGTAACCGGGGAGCTGTTTTTT. Amino acid sequence: CASSLVTGELFF.

The chain joins TRBV27 to TRBJ1-4; a weak D match, TRBD1 (5 bases). The CDR3 spans 15 residues. From germline, CDR1 is MNHEY and CDR2 SMNVEV (reference sequence). The V end lost 0 bases, the J end lost 7 bases, and 12 bases lay between the germline ends. The CDR3 sequence: CASSLSAQGLEKLFF. As DNA, the CDR3 is TGTGCCAGCAGTTTATCCGCCCAGGGACTTGAAAAACTGTTTTTT.

This clone was observed a single time. The chain carries TRBV7-9 and TRBJ2-2; TRBD1 might be the D (6 bases). The germline V gene has CDR1 SEHNR and CDR2 FQNEAQ (reference sequence). The CDR3 is made up of 16 amino acids. V dropped 6 bases and J dropped 0 bases, with 14 bases sitting between them. This chain's CDR3 is CASRTRDTPNTGELFF. Here the CDR3 DNA reads TGTGCCAGCAGAACCCGGGACACCCCGAACACCGGGGAGCTGTTTTTT.

J is TRBJ2-5 and V is TRBV29-1, with TRBD1 identical over 8 bases. Germline CDR1 and CDR2: SQVTM and ANQGSEA. The CDR3 extends over 12 amino acids. V shed 8 bases, J shed 3 bases, and the junction held 5 bases outside the gene matches. The CDR3: CSTDRVEETQYF. CDR3 in DNA: TGCAGCACGGACAGGGTGGAAGAGACCCAGTACTTC.

The V call is TRBV5-1, the J call TRBJ1-1; the match to TRBD1 covers 10 bases. The germline gives CDR1 SGHRS, CDR2 YFSETQ. The CDR3 is 18 residues long. The J segment lost 0 bases and the V segment lost 5 bases, leaving 13 bases of the junction unmatched. The CDR3 reads CASRSQGTGVMMNTEAFF. CDR3 DNA: TGCGCCAGCAGGTCCCAAGGGACAGGGGTTATGATGAACACTGAAGCTTTCTTT.

This chain joins TRBV19 and TRBJ1-1, with unresolved D. Looked up from germline, CDR1 is LNHDA and CDR2 is SQIVND (reference sequence). The CDR3 is made up of 14 amino acids. V was trimmed by 7 bases and J by 3 bases, leaving 15 bases between them. In nucleotides, the CDR3 is TGTGCCAGTACCCATGGGAGGAAGGACACTGAAGCTTTCTTT. It specifies CASTHGRKDTEAFF.

This chain links TRBV7-6 with TRBJ1-5; D is possibly TRBD1 (6 bases). Germline lookup yields CDR1 SGHVS and CDR2 FNYEAQ. The CDR3 spans 17 residues. Trimming removed 2 bases from V and 3 bases from J, with 17 bases in between. The DNA for the CDR3 is TGTGCCAGCAGCTTATTTTGGACAGAAGGTTACAATCAGCCCCAGCATTTT. Its translation: CASSLFWTEGYNQPQHF. The full variable domain, with the rest looked up from reference TRBV7-6 and TRBJ1-5, is GAGVSQSPRYKVTKRGQDVALRCDPISGHVSLYWYRQALGQGPEFLTYFNYEAQQDKSGLPNDRFSAERPEGSISTLTIQRTEQRDSAMYRCASSLFWTEGYNQPQHFGDGTRLSIL.